A single sample is the source of the 28 T cell receptor beta chains below, sequenced in a study of T cells in Graves' hyperthyroidism and ophthalmopathy. RNA transcripts gave rise to amplified TCR beta CDR3 regions. An initial round of RT-PCR targeting the TCR CDR3 relied on the HTBI primer set. TCRdb recomputed calls from the multiplex PCR reads with MiXCR, one row per CDR3 protein. The sample carries some 770,000 distinct CDR3 sequences, roughly 17% recorded once. Sequencing input: blood. These TCRs come from a man between 18 and 35 years old with Graves' hyperthyroidism.

The rearrangement links TRBV6-2 or TRBV6-3 to TRBJ2-7; D is unclear. Germline CDR1 and CDR2: MNHEY and SVGEGT. V lost 7 bases and J lost 3, with 19 bases in between. There are 15 residues in the CDR3. The CDR3 here is CASTSPPDANYEQYF. CDR3 coding DNA: TGTGCCAGCACTTCCCCTCCGGACGCCAACTACGAGCAGTACTTC.

V usage is TRBV12-3 or TRBV12-4 and J usage is TRBJ1-4; D not certain. The V and J ends lost 5 bases and 3 bases respectively, with 16 bases between them. The CDR3 sequence is 16 residues long. CDR3 protein: CASSEPNGRANEKLFF. DNA for the CDR3: TGTGCCAGCAGTGAGCCGAATGGTCGGGCTAATGAAAAACTGTTTTTT.

The rearrangement uses TRBV2 and TRBJ2-2; D is possibly TRBD2 (6 bases). The germline V gene encodes CDR1 SNHLY and CDR2 FYNNEI. The V and J ends lost 4 bases and 3 bases respectively, with 15 bases between them. This CDR3 is built from 16 residues. The CDR3 loop is CASSGGLTNYTGELFF. CDR3 DNA sequence: TGTGCCAGCAGTGGGGGACTGACTAACTACACCGGGGAGCTGTTTTTT.

This clonotype was detected ten times or more. The chain recombines TRBV27 with TRBJ1-2; 7 bases align to TRBD1. V was clipped by 6 bases and J by 4 bases; unmatched bases: 5. This CDR3 region has 13 residues. Looked up from germline, CDR1 is MNHEY and CDR2 is SMNVEV (reference sequence). As DNA, the CDR3 is TGTGCCAGCAGAATGACAGGGTTCTATGGCTACACCTTC. It specifies CASRMTGFYGYTF.

CDR3 region: CASSVTAENTEAFF. The CDR3 DNA follows: TGTGCCAGCAGCGTAACGGCCGAGAACACTGAAGCTTTCTTT. The chain carries TRBV9 and TRBJ1-1; D is uncertain. Trimming removed 1 base from V and 1 base from J, with 8 bases in between. CDR1 and CDR2 (germline): SGDLS, YYNGEE. This CDR3 is built from 14 residues.

This clonotype was seen more than once but under ten times. This sequence joins TRBV5-1 and TRBJ2-7, with D unresolved. Germline V CDR1 and CDR2: SGHRS, YFSETQ. With 3 bases removed from V and 5 bases from J, the gap between germline ends came to 15 bases. The CDR3 consists of 14 residues. The CDR3 loop is CASSSPEGPHEQYF. The CDR3 DNA reads as TGCGCCAGCAGCTCCCCCGAAGGGCCACACGAGCAGTACTTC.

This chain connects TRBV6-5 to TRBJ2-5; weak D call: TRBD2 (5 bases). This CDR3 spans 13 amino acids. V lost 2 bases and J 5 bases, leaving 9 bases between the germline ends. Germline CDR1 reads MNHEY; CDR2 reads SVGAGI. CDR3: CASSYNPGETQYF. The CDR3, as DNA: TGTGCCAGCAGTTACAACCCGGGGGAGACCCAGTACTTC.

The genes are TRBV20-1 and TRBJ2-5, with TRBD1 matching 9 bases. The CDR3 has 16 amino acids. Germline loops: CDR1 DFQATT, CDR2 SNEGSKA (reference sequence). Trimming cost V 0 bases and J 5 bases; bases outside gene matches: 10. CDR3 sequence (DNA): TGCAGTGCTAGAGACCCCGGGACAGGGAATCCGGAGACCCAGTACTTC. It specifies CSARDPGTGNPETQYF.

In this sample, this clonotype turned up many times. J is TRBJ2-5 and V is TRBV18, with D uncertain. The length of the CDR3 is 13 residues. V shed 0 bases and J shed 5 bases, with 7 bases lying between them. CDR1 is KGHSH, CDR2 LQKENI, per germline. This CDR3 is CASSPPVTETQYF. CDR3 coding DNA: TGTGCCAGCTCACCACCGGTCACCGAGACCCAGTACTTC.

This clonotype was counted at least ten times. The rearrangement uses TRBV20-1 and TRBJ2-2; perhaps TRBD1 as D (5 bases). V was cut by 6 bases and J by 1 base, with 9 bases left in between. Looked up from germline, CDR1 is DFQATT and CDR2 is SNEGSKA (reference sequence). The CDR3 is 13 amino acids. This CDR3 is CSARTGNTGELFF. CDR3 nucleotide sequence: TGCAGTGCCCGCACAGGGAACACCGGGGAGCTGTTTTTT.

The V and J genes are TRBV5-1 and TRBJ2-7, with 10 bases identical to TRBD2. The CDR3 consists of 14 residues. V lost 5 bases to trimming and J lost 6 bases; unmatched junction nucleotides: 8. The germline CDR1 and CDR2 sequences are SGHRS and YFSETQ. The CDR3 region is CASSSSGGVGEQYF. The DNA of the CDR3 is TGCGCCAGCAGTTCTAGCGGGGGCGTGGGCGAGCAGTACTTC.

This clonotype has a count of ten or more. V and J are TRBV12-3 or TRBV12-4 and TRBJ2-3; TRBD1 matches at 7 bases. The CDR3 covers 16 residues. After removal of 6 bases from V and 2 bases from J, the junction contained 11 bases not matched to a gene. CDR3 sequence reads: CASSSTGVGVTDTQYF. The CDR3 nucleotides are TGTGCCAGCAGCTCCACAGGGGTGGGGGTCACAGATACGCAGTATTTT.

This clonotype was seen a handful of times. V gene TRBV27 combines with J gene TRBJ2-2, with TRBD2 matching over 7 bases. The CDR3 is 16 residues long. Germline trimming cut 8 bases from V and 0 bases from J; bases unmatched to any gene: 9. Germline V gives CDR1 MNHEY, CDR2 SMNVEV (reference sequence). CDR3 coding DNA: TGTGCCAGCCAGAGTGGGGGGGGGACGAACACCGGGGAGCTGTTTTTT. This gives the protein CASQSGGGTNTGELFF.

This clonotype showed up many times. The rearrangement links TRBV6-1 to TRBJ2-1, with D uncertain. V lost 1 base to trimming and J lost 4 bases, with 14 bases between them. From germline, CDR1 is MNHNS and CDR2 SASEGT. The CDR3 has 16 amino acids. This CDR3 is CASSEGHLPGYNEQFF. The CDR3, as DNA: TGTGCCAGCAGTGAAGGACACCTACCCGGTTACAATGAGCAGTTCTTC.

This clonotype was picked up a small number of times. The rearrangement uses TRBV7-3 and TRBJ2-1; 7 nucleotides align to TRBD2. The germline CDR1 and CDR2 sequences are SGHTA and FQGTGA. The CDR3 spans 16 residues. With V trimmed by 5 bases and J by 5 bases, 12 bases remained unmatched. CDR3 in DNA: TGTGCCAGCAGCGAGTCCGGGACTAACCTAAACAATGAGCAGTTCTTC. Its protein is CASSESGTNLNNEQFF. The variable domain in full, with the rest retrieved from reference TRBV7-3 and TRBJ2-1, is GAGVSQTPSNKVTEKGKYVELRCDPISGHTALYWYRQSLGQGPEFLIYFQGTGAADDSGLPNDRFFAVRPEGSVSTLKIQRTERGDSAVYLCASSESGTNLNNEQFFGPGTRLTVL.

Ten or more counts support this clonotype. The chain carries TRBV27 and TRBJ2-1; 8 nucleotides match TRBD1. The CDR3 is made up of 13 amino acids. CDR1 is MNHEY, CDR2 SMNVEV, per germline (reference sequence). The V and J ends lost 2 bases and 8 bases, in that order; junction bases with no gene match: 2. The CDR3 sequence is CASSLPGGHEQFF. The CDR3 region has the DNA TGTGCCAGCAGTTTACCAGGGGGCCATGAGCAGTTCTTC.

For the CDR3, the DNA is TGTGCCAGCAGTCGCCGACAGGGCCCGGGGAACACTGAAGCTTTCTTT. Residues: CASSRRQGPGNTEAFF. The V call is TRBV6-1, the J call TRBJ1-1, with 7 bases aligning to TRBD1. Trimming cost V 5 bases and J 1 base; bases outside gene matches: 10. There are 16 residues in the CDR3. Germline V gene sequence: CDR1 MNHNS, CDR2 SASEGT.

V usage is TRBV28 and J usage is TRBJ2-7, with 13 positions matching TRBD2. This CDR3 spans 16 amino acids. Trimming at V came to 5 bases and at J to 4 bases, leaving 8 bases not matched to a gene. Per the germline V gene, CDR1 is MDHEN and CDR2 is SYDVKM. CDR3 sequence (DNA): TGTGCCAGCAGTCTTGGACTAGCGGGAGACGGGTACGAGCAGTACTTC. Protein product: CASSLGLAGDGYEQYF.

This clonotype was recorded at least ten times. The chain joins TRBV12-3 or TRBV12-4 to TRBJ1-5; 10 bases are a match to TRBD1. J lost 2 bases, V lost 1 base, and 5 bases had no gene match. This CDR3 spans 17 amino acids. The CDR3 loop is CASSLGATGGRNQPQHF. CDR3 in DNA: TGTGCCAGCAGTTTAGGAGCGACAGGGGGCCGCAATCAGCCCCAGCATTTT.

At least ten counts were recorded for this clonotype. The rearrangement links TRBV18 to TRBJ2-1; D perhaps matches TRBD2 (7 bases). The V end lost 2 bases, the J end lost 0 bases, and 14 bases lay between the germline ends. CDR1 and CDR2 from the germline V gene are KGHSH and LQKENI. This CDR3 comprises 17 residues. The CDR3 region has the DNA TGTGCCAGCTCACCAGGGGGGGCCTCGAGCTCCTACAATGAGCAGTTCTTC. This codes for CASSPGGASSSYNEQFF. Supplemented by reference TRBV18 and TRBJ2-1, the full variable domain reads NAGVMQNPRHLVRRRGQEARLRCSPMKGHSHVYWYRQLPEEGLKFMVYLQKENIIDESGMPKERFSAEFPKEGPSILRIQQVVRGDSAAYFCASSPGGASSSYNEQFFGPGTRLTVL.

This clonotype was seen repeatedly, ten times or more. DNA of the CDR3: TGTGCCAGCAGCGCTCGGACAGGGGCTGCCTACGAGCAGTACTTC. Translation gives CASSARTGAAYEQYF. The chain is built from TRBV7-9 and TRBJ2-7; 9 positions match TRBD1. Trimming removed 5 bases from V and 2 bases from J; junction bases left unmatched: 7. The CDR3 loop spans 15 amino acids. Germline assignment: CDR1 SEHNR and CDR2 FQNEAQ (reference sequence).

CDR3 DNA: TGTGCCAGCATCAAGGGAAGGATAAGGGGTGAGCAGTTCTTC. This sequence encodes CASIKGRIRGEQFF. This chain uses TRBV12-3 or TRBV12-4 with TRBJ2-1; tentatively, D is TRBD1 (5 bases). This CDR3 has 14 amino acids. Trimming removed 7 bases at V and 9 bases at J, with 19 bases between.

There are many counts of this clonotype. The chain links TRBV7-9 to TRBJ2-7, with 10 bases lining up with TRBD1. Germline trimming cut 5 bases from V and 5 bases from J; bases unmatched to any gene: 9. Germline V gene lookup returns CDR1 SEHNR and CDR2 FQNEAQ (reference sequence). The CDR3 is 15 residues long. The DNA for the CDR3 is TGTGCCAGCAGCCCCCCGGGACAGGGGTTTCACGAGCAGTACTTC. It is translated as CASSPPGQGFHEQYF.

This clonotype has at least ten counts. V and J are TRBV18 and TRBJ2-1, with 11 positions matching TRBD1. J lost 4 bases, V lost 2 bases, and 4 bases had no gene match. The CDR3 has 16 residues. CDR1 KGHSH and CDR2 LQKENI come from the germline V gene. CDR3 in DNA: TGTGCCAGCTCACCATGGACAGGGGGCCTATACAATGAGCAGTTCTTC. Translation gives CASSPWTGGLYNEQFF.

This clonotype was seen at least ten times. V is TRBV7-8 and J is TRBJ2-1, with 8 positions matching TRBD1. The germline gives CDR1 SGHVS, CDR2 FQNEAQ. J was trimmed by 5 bases and V by 0 bases; bases with no gene match: 9. There are 17 residues in the CDR3. CDR3 loop: CASSLARQGAENNEQFF. For the CDR3, the DNA is TGTGCCAGCAGCTTAGCGCGGCAGGGGGCGGAAAACAATGAGCAGTTCTTC.

This clonotype was recorded a few times. This chain connects TRBV10-3 to TRBJ2-1, with 9 bases aligning to TRBD2. The V gene's germline CDR1 is ENHRY and CDR2 SYGVKD. The CDR3 covers 16 residues. Trimming removed 4 bases from V and 2 bases from J; junction bases left unmatched: 6. The CDR3 DNA follows: TGTGCCATCAGTGTCGCTAGCGGGATACCCTACAATGAGCAGTTCTTC. Its translation: CAISVASGIPYNEQFF.

There are many counts of this clonotype. The J gene is TRBJ2-3, the V gene TRBV10-3, with 10 bases fitting TRBD2. Per the germline V gene, CDR1 is ENHRY and CDR2 is SYGVKD. The V gene end was trimmed by 6 bases and the J gene end by 6 bases; junction bases not matched to a gene: 18. The length of the CDR3 is 18 residues. The CDR3 nucleotides are TGTGCCATCAGACCCCATTATAGGCTAGCGGGAGTAGCGGATACGCAGTATTTT. This encodes CAIRPHYRLAGVADTQYF.

V gene TRBV9 combines with J gene TRBJ2-3; TRBD2 might be the D (7 bases). The CDR3 extends over 20 amino acids. The V gene lost 4 bases and the J gene lost 0 bases, with 27 bases spanning the gap. Germline-derived CDR1 and CDR2 are SGDLS and YYNGEE. The CDR3 sequence: CASSPKGGLAGGISTDTQYF. CDR3 nucleotide sequence: TGTGCCAGCAGCCCTAAGGGGGGCTTAGCGGGCGGGATTAGCACAGATACGCAGTATTTT. Full variable domain (rest looked up from reference TRBV9 and TRBJ2-3): DSGVTQTPKHLITATGQRVTLRCSPRSGDLSVYWYQQSLDQGLQFLIQYYNGEERAKGNILERFSAQQFPDLHSELNLSSLELGDSALYFCASSPKGGLAGGISTDTQYFGPGTRLTVL.